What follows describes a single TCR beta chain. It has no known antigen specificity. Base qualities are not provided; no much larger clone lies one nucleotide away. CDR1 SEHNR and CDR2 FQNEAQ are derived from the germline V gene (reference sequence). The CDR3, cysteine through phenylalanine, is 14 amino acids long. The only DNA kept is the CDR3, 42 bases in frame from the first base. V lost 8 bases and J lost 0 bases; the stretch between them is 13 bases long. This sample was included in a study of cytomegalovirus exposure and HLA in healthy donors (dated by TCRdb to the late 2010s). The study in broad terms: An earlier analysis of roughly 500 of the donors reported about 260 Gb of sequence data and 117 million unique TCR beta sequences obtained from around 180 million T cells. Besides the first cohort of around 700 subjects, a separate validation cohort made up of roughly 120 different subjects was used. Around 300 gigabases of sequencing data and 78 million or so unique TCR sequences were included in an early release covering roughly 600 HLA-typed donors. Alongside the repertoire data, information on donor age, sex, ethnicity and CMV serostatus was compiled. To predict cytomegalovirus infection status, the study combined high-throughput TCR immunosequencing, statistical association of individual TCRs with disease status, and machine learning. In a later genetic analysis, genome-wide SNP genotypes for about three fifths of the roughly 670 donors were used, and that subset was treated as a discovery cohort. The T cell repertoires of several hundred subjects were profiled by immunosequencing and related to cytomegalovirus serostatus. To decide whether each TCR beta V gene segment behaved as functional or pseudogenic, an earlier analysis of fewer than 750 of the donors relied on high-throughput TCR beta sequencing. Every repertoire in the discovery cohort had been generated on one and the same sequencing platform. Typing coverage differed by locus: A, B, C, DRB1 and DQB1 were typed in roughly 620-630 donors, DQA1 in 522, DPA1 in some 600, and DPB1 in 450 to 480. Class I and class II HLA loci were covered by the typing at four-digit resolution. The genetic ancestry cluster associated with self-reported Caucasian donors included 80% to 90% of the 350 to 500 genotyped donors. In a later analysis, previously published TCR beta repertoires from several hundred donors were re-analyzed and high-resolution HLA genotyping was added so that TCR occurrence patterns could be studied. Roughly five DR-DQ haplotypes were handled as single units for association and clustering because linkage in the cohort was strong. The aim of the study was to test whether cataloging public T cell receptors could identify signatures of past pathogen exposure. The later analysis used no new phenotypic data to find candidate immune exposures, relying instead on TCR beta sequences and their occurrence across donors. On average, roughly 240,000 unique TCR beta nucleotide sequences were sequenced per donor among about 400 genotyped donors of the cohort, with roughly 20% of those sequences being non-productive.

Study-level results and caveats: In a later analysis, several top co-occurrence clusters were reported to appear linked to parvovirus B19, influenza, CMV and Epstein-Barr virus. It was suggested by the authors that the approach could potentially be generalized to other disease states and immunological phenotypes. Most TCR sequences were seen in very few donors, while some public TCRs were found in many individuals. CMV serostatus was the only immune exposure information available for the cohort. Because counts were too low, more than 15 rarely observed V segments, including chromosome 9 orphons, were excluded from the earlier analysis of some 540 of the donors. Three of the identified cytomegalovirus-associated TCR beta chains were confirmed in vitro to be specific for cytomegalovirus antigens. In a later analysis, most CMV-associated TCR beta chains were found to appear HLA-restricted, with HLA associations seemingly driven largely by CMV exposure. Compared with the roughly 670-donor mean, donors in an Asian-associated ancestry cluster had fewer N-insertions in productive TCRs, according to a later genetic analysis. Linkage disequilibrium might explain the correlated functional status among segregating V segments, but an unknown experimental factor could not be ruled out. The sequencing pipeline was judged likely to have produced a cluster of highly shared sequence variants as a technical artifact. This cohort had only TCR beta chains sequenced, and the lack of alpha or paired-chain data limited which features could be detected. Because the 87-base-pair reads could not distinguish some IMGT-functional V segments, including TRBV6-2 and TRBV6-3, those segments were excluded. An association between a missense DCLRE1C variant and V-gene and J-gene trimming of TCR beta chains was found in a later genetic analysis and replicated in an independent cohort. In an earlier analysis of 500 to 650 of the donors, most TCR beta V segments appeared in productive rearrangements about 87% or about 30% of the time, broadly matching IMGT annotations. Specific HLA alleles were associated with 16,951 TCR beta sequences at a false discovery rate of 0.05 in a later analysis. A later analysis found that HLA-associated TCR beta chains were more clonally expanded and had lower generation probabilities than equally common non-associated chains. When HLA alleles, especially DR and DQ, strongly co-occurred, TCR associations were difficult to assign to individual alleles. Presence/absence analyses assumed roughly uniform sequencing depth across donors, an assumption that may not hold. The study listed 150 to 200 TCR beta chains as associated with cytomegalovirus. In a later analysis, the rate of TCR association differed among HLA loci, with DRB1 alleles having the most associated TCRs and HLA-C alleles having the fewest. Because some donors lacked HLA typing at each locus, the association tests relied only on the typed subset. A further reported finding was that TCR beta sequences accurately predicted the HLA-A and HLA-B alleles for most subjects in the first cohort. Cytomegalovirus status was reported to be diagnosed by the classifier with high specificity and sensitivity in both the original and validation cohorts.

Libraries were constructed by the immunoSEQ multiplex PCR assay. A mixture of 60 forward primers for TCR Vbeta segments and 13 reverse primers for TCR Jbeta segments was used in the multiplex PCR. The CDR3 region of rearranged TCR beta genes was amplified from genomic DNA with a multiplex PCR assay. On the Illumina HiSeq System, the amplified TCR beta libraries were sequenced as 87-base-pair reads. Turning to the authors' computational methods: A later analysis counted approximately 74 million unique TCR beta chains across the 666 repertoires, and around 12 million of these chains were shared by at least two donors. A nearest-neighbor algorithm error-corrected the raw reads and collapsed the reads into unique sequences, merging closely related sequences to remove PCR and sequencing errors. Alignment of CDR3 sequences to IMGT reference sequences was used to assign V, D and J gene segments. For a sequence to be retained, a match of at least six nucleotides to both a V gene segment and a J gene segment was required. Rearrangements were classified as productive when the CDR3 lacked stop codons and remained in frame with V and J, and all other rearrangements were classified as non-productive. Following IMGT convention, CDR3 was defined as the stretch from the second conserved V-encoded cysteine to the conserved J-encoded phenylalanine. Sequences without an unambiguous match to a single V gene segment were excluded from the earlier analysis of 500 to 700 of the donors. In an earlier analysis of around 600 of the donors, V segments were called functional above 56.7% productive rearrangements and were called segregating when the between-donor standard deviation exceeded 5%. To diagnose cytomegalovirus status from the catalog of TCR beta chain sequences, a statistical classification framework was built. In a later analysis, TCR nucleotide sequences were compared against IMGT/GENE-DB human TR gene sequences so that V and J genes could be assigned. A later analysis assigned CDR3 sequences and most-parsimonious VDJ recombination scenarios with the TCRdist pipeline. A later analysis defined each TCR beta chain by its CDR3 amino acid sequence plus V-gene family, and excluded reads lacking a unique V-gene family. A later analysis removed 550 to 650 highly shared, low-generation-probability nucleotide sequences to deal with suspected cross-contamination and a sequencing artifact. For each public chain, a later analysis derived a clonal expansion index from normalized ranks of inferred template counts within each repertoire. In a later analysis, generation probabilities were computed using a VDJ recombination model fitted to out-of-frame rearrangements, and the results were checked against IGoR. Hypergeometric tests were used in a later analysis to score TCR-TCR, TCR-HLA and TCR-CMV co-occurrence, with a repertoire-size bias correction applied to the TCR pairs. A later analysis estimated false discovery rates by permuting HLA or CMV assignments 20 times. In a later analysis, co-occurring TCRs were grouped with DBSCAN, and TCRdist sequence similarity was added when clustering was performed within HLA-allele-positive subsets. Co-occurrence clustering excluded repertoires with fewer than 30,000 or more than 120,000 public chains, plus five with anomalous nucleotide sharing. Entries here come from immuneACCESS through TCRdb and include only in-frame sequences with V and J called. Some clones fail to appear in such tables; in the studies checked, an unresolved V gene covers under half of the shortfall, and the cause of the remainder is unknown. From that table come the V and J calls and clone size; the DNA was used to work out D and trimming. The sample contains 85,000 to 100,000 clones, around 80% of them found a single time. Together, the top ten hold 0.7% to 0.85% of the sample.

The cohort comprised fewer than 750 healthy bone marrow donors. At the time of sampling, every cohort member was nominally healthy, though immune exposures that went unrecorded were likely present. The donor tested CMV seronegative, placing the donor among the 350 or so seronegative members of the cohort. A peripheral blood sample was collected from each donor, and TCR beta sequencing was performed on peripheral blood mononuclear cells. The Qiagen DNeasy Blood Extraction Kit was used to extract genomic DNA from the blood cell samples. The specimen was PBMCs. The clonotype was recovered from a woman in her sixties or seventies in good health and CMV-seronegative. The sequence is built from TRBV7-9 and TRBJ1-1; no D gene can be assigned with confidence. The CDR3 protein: CASGVGQLNTEAFF. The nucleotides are TGTGCCAGCGGCGTAGGGCAGTTGAACACTGAAGCTTTCTTT.